Below are 2 T cell receptor beta chains sequenced from a single sample in a study of cytomegalovirus exposure and HLA in healthy donors. The PCR made use of 60 Vbeta and 13 Jbeta primers. The data were produced by immunoSEQ multiplex PCR, yet TCRdb's version contains in-frame clones alone and is incomplete. Of 150,000 to 200,000 clones listed, around 80% are singletons. Sequencing input: PBMCs. Receptor source: a man younger than 35 in good health and CMV-seronegative.

This clone was counted once. V gene TRBV29-1 combines with J gene TRBJ1-2; 7 bases are shared with TRBD1. V shed 8 bases, J shed 4 bases, and the junction held 16 bases outside the gene matches. Per the germline V gene, CDR1 is SQVTM and CDR2 is ANQGSEA. The CDR3 extends over 15 amino acids. The CDR3, as DNA: TGCAGCTTACCGGGACAGCCCACGTCATTCTATGGCTACACCTTC. The encoded protein is CSLPGQPTSFYGYTF. Complete variable domain (other parts from reference TRBV29-1 and TRBJ1-2): SAVISQKPSRDICQRGTSLTIQCQVDSQVTMMFWYRQQPGQSLTLIATANQGSEATYESGFVIDKFPISRPNLTFSTLTVSNMSPEDSSIYLCSLPGQPTSFYGYTFGSGTRLTVV.

This sequence joins TRBV13 and TRBJ2-1, with D perhaps matching TRBD2 (5 bases). Trimming stripped 2 bases from V and 0 bases from J, with 17 bases between. Germline V CDR1 and CDR2: PRHDT, FYEKMQ (reference sequence). The CDR3 covers 18 residues. DNA of the CDR3: TGTGCCAGCAGCTTACAGTCGCGGCGGGTGAGCTCCTACAATGAGCAGTTCTTC. Protein product: CASSLQSRRVSSYNEQFF.